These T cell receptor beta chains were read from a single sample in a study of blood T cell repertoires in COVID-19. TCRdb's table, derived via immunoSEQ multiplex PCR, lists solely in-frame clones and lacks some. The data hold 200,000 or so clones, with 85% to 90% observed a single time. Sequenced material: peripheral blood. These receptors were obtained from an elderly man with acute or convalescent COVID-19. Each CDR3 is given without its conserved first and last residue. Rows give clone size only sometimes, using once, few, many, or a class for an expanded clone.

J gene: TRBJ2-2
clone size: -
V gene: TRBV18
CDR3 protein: ASSPGQGATGELF

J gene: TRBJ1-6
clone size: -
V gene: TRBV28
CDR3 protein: AIQGTGGSPLH

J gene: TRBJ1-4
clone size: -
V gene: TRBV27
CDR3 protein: ASSWGTGGANEKLF

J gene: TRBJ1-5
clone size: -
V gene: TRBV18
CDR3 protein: ASSLRAGGQPQH

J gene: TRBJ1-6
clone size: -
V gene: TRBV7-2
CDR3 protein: ASSPRGTRSSYNSPLH

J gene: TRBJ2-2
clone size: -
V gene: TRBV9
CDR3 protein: ASSGGLALTGELF

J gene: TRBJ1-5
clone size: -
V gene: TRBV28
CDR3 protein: ASSRPTGPHQPQH

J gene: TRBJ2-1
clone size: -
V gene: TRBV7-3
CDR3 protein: ASSLGLAEYNEQF

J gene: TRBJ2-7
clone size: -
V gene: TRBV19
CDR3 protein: ASSFRAGYEQY

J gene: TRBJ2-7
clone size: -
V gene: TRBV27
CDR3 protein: ASTSRLAGGEQY

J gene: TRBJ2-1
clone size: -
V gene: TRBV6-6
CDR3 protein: ASSPRDNEQF

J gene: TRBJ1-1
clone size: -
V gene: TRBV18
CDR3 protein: ASSPPPKGVNTEAF

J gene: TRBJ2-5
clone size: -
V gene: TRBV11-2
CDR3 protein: ASSLNRNQETQY

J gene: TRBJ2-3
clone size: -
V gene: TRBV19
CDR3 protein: ASSPSGSTDTQY

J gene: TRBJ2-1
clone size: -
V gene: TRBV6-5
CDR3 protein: ASSYSGLAGHEQF

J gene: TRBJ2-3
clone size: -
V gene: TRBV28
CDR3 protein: ASSHGTRHEDTQY

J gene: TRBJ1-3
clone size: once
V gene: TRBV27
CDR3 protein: ASSLSPGIGGNTIY

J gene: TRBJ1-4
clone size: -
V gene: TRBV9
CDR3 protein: ASSAPGTGQEKLF

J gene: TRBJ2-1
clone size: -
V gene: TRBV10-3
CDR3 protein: AIKGLASDNEQF

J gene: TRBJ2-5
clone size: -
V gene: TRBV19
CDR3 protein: ASSPDRGKTQY

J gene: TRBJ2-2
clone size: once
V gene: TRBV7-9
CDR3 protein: ASSLGLAGAGELF

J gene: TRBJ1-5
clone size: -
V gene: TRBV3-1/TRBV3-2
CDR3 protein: ASSPRAGKGQPQH

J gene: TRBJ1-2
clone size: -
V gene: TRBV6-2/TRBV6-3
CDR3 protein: ASSPRGVYGYT

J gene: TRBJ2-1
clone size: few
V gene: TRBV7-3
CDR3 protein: ASSRIGNEQF

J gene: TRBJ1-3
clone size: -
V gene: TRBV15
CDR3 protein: ATSREGAGGNTIY

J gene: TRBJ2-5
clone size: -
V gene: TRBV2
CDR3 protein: ASSADRGRETQY

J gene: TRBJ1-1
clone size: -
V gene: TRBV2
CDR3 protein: ASSRQVLAAF

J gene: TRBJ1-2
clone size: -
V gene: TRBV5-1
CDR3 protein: ASRTDPGTENGYT

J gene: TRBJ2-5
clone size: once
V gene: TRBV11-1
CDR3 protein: ASSIRLVRGETQY

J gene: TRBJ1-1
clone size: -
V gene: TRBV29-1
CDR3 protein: SVGHTVNTEAF

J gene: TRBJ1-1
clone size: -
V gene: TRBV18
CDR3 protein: ASSEGSRTEAF

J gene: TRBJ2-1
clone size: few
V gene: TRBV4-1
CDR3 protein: ASSHRDRGNEQF

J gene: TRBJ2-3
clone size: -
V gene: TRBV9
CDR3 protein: ASSDGTRGTDTQY

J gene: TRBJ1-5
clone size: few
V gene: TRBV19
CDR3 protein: ASSIMSGGNQPQH

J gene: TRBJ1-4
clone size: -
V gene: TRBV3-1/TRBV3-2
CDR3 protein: ASSPGSSLTYEKLF

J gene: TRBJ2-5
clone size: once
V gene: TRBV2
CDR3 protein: ASTAGQPQETQY

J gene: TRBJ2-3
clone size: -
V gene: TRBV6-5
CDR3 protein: ASRLTGGDADTQY

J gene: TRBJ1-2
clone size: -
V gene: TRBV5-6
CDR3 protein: ATVKGQGASVYGYT

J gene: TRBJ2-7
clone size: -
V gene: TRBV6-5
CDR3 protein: ASSYSSGRTYEQY

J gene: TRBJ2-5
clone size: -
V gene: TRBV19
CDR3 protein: ASSPIGENQETQY

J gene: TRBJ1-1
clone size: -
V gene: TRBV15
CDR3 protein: ATSRAGTRNTEAF

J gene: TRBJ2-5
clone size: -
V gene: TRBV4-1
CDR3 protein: ASSQDVQGRKTQY

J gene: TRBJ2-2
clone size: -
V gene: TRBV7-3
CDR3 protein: ASSPGTDRTGELF

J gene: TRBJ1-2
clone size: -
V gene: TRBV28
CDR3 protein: ASSPFLGTATNYGYT

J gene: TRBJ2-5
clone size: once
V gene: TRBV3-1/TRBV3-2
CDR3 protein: ASSQSSGRRETQY

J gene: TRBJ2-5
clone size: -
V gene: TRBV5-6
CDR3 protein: ASSLGGLAGRETQY

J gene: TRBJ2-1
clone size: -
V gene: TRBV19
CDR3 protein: ASSIGQSPSVHEQF

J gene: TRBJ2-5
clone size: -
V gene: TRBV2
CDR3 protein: ASSEYQGATQY

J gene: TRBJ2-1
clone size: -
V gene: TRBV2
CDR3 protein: ASKQAGTGLNNEQF

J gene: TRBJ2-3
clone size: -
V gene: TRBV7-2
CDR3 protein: ASSLAGRTDTQY

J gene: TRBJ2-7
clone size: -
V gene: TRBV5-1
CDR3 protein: ASGSGLAVTYEQY

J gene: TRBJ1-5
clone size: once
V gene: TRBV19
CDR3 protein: ASSMGQKPNQPQH

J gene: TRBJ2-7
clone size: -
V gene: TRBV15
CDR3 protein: ATSRVRTGLGEQY

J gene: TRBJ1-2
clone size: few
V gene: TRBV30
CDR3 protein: AWRHTEDYGYT